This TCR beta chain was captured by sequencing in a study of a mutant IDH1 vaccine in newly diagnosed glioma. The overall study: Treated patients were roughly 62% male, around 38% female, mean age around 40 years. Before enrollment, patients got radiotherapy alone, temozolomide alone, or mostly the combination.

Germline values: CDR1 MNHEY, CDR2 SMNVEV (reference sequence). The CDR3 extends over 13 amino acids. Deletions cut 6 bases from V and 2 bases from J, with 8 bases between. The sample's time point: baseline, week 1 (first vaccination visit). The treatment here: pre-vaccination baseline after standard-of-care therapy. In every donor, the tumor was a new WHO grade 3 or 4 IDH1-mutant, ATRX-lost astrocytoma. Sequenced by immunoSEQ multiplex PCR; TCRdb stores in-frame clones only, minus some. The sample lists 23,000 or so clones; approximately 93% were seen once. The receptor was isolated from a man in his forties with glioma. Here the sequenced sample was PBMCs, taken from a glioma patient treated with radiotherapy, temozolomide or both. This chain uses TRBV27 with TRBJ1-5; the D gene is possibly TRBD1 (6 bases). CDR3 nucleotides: TGTGCCAGCAGGGGGGGGCGCAATCAGCCCCAGCATTTT. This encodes CASRGGRNQPQHF.